Presented here are 32 T cell receptor beta chains from one specimen sequenced in a study of cytomegalovirus exposure and HLA in healthy donors. The PCR was carried out with 60 Vbeta primers and 13 Jbeta primers. The table came from immunoSEQ multiplex PCR; TCRdb's copy has only in-frame clones and leaves some out. The table records about 160,000 clones, around 76% of them present only once. The sequencing input was PBMCs. These receptors originate from a female donor in good health and CMV-seronegative.

This clone was recorded only once. The chain's CDR3 is CASSYTTSGRGAYNEQFF. The CDR3 DNA reads TGTGCCAGCAGTTACACCACTAGCGGGAGGGGGGCCTACAATGAGCAGTTCTTC. The gene calls are TRBV13 and TRBJ2-1, with 13 bases identical to TRBD2. This CDR3 spans 18 amino acids. Per the germline V gene, CDR1 is PRHDT and CDR2 is FYEKMQ (reference sequence). The V segment lost 6 bases and the J segment 2 bases; nucleotides outside the gene matches: 10.

This clone has a count of ten or more. The V and J genes are TRBV7-3 and TRBJ1-2, with a tentative D call TRBD1 (6 bases). Germline V lookup: CDR1 SGHTA, CDR2 FQGTGA. V was cut by 8 bases and J by 0 bases, with 10 bases left in between. The CDR3 is made up of 13 amino acids. The CDR3 DNA follows: TGTGCCAGCGTGGACAGCGCTAACTATGGCTACACCTTC. Amino acid sequence: CASVDSANYGYTF.

The CDR3 here is CASSFASGGLTDTQYF. The CDR3 bases are TGTGCCAGCAGTTTTGCTAGCGGGGGCCTCACAGATACGCAGTATTTT. The chain has TRBV27 and TRBJ2-3, with 10 bases identical to TRBD2. The CDR3 runs to 16 residues. The V and J ends lost 3 bases and 2 bases, in that order; junction bases with no gene match: 5. Germline V gene data show CDR1 as MNHEY and CDR2 as SMNVEV (reference sequence).

This sequence joins TRBV7-9 and TRBJ1-5; no reliable D call. The CDR3 contains 11 residues. Germline assignment: CDR1 SEHNR and CDR2 FQNEAQ (reference sequence). The V gene lost 8 bases and the J gene lost 4 bases, with 6 bases spanning the gap. This CDR3 reads CASGVNQPQHF. For the CDR3, the DNA is TGTGCCAGCGGAGTTAATCAGCCCCAGCATTTT.

J is TRBJ1-5 and V is TRBV15; 8 bases align to TRBD1. Unmatched junction bases numbered 1, after V lost 2 bases and J lost 4 bases. The germline V gene encodes CDR1 LNHNV and CDR2 YYDKDF (reference sequence). The length of the CDR3 is 14 residues. CDR3 loop: CATSRNRGNQPQHF. For the CDR3, the DNA is TGTGCCACCAGCAGAAACAGGGGGAATCAGCCCCAGCATTTT.

This clone was seen more than once but under ten times. The J gene is TRBJ2-5, the V gene TRBV5-1; the D is unclear. The DNA matches TRBJ2-7 better at its end, which makes the J call doubtful. Germline values: CDR1 SGHRS, CDR2 YFSETQ. The CDR3 sequence is 13 residues long. The CDR3 DNA reads TGCGCCAGCAGCTTGGACGGAAACTACGAGCAGTACTTC. Amino acid sequence: CASSLDGNYEQYF.

The CDR3 DNA follows: TGTGCCAGCAGTACAGGGGCATATGGAAACACCATATATTTT. It encodes CASSTGAYGNTIYF. The V call is TRBV6-5, the J call TRBJ1-3, with 7 bases aligning to TRBD1. Germline loops: CDR1 MNHEY, CDR2 SVGAGI. The J segment lost 3 bases and the V segment lost 5 bases, leaving 4 bases of the junction unmatched. The length of the CDR3 is 14 residues.

This clone was observed a handful of times. This sequence joins TRBV7-2 and TRBJ2-5; 15 nucleotides match TRBD2. J gave up 4 bases and V 4 bases, and 4 bases lay outside the gene matches. The CDR3 runs to 16 residues. Looked up from germline, CDR1 is SGHTA and CDR2 is FQGNSA. The CDR3 is CASSSWTSGGVETQYF. In DNA form, the CDR3 reads TGTGCCAGCAGCTCCTGGACTAGCGGGGGGGTAGAGACCCAGTACTTC. Using reference TRBV7-2 and TRBJ2-5 for the parts outside the CDR3, the full variable domain is GAGVSQSPSNKVTEKGKDVELRCDPISGHTALYWYRQSLGQGLEFLIYFQGNSAPDKSGLPSDRFSAERTGGSVSTLTIQRTQQEDSAVYLCASSSWTSGGVETQYFGPGTRLLVL.

This chain links TRBV5-1 with TRBJ1-4; the match to TRBD1 covers 11 bases. Germline V CDR1 and CDR2: SGHRS, YFSETQ. The V segment lost 6 bases and the J segment 7 bases; nucleotides outside the gene matches: 5. The CDR3 loop spans 14 amino acids. The CDR3 sequence: CASTTGTGGEKLFF. As DNA, the CDR3 is TGCGCCAGCACGACCGGGACAGGGGGTGAAAAACTGTTTTTT.

The V call is TRBV10-3, the J call TRBJ2-7; TRBD2 agrees at 12 bases. Germline-derived CDR1 and CDR2 are ENHRY and SYGVKD. This CDR3 is 17 amino acids long. The ends lost 3 bases at V and 2 bases at J; junction bases unmatched: 8. CDR3 nucleotides: TGTGCCATCAGTGACCCGGGGACTAGCGGGCCTACCTACGAGCAGTACTTC. Translated: CAISDPGTSGPTYEQYF.

There are a few counts of this clone. This rearrangement joins TRBV9 to TRBJ2-5; 11 nucleotides align to TRBD1. J gave up 4 bases and V 3 bases, and 5 bases lay outside the gene matches. The CDR3 consists of 15 residues. Germline V CDR1 and CDR2: SGDLS, YYNGEE. The DNA for the CDR3 is TGTGCCAGCAGCGGTAGGGACAGGGGGTCAGAGACCCAGTACTTC. It encodes CASSGRDRGSETQYF.

V usage is TRBV10-3 and J usage is TRBJ2-3; TRBD2 matches 7 bases. Germline CDR1 reads ENHRY; CDR2 reads SYGVKD. This CDR3 spans 14 amino acids. V lost 0 bases, J lost 11 bases, and 8 bases stayed unmatched. CDR3 sequence reads: CAISESVPASGQYF. CDR3 sequence (DNA): TGTGCCATCAGTGAGTCGGTTCCGGCTAGCGGGCAGTATTTT.

The chain uses TRBV4-2 and TRBJ2-1; 8 nucleotides align to TRBD2. The junction had 7 bases not matched to a gene; V was cut back by 0 bases and J by 6 bases. The CDR3 spans 16 residues. Germline-derived CDR1 and CDR2 are LGHNA and YNFKEQ. In nucleotides, the CDR3 is TGTGCCAGCAGCCAAGATGCAGCGGGAGTCTCCAATGAGCAGTTCTTC. Translating it yields CASSQDAAGVSNEQFF.

This clone has a single count. The chain employs TRBV7-2 and TRBJ2-7, with D perhaps TRBD2 (7 bases). Trimming left V 2 bases short and J 1 base short, with 12 bases between. This CDR3 is built from 15 residues. Germline CDR1 and CDR2: SGHTA and FQGNSA. CDR3: CASSLNGGLSYEQYF. CDR3 DNA sequence: TGTGCCAGCAGCTTAAACGGGGGGCTTTCCTACGAGCAGTACTTC.

The chain is built from TRBV13 and TRBJ2-5, with 9 bases fitting TRBD2. There are 14 residues in the CDR3. Germline values: CDR1 PRHDT, CDR2 FYEKMQ (reference sequence). The ends lost 3 bases at V and 3 bases at J; junction bases unmatched: 2. The CDR3 is CASSLLAGEETQYF. For the CDR3, the DNA is TGTGCCAGCAGCTTGTTAGCGGGAGAAGAGACCCAGTACTTC.

V gene TRBV7-2 combines with J gene TRBJ2-3; D might be TRBD1 (8 bases). The V end was cut by 2 bases, the J end by 2 bases, with 14 bases between. Germline assignment: CDR1 SGHTA and CDR2 FQGNSA. The CDR3 is 16 residues long. CDR3 sequence (DNA): TGTGCCAGCAGCTTAACCACAGGGGGGGACACAGATACGCAGTATTTT. Encoded protein: CASSLTTGGDTDTQYF.

This sequence joins TRBV5-6 and TRBJ2-7, with 7 bases identical to TRBD1. Germline CDR1 is SGHDT and CDR2 is YYEEEE. J was trimmed by 4 bases and V by 4 bases; bases with no gene match: 8. The length of the CDR3 is 14 residues. This CDR3 reads CASSRIGGAYEQYF. The CDR3 DNA reads as TGTGCCAGCAGCCGAATAGGGGGCGCGTACGAGCAGTACTTC.

A few counts support this clone. CDR3 coding DNA: TGTGCCAGCAGCTTAGAGGTGGGGGGGGATTCTGAAGCTTTCTTT. Translated, it gives CASSLEVGGDSEAFF. The rearrangement joins TRBV7-9 to TRBJ1-1; D possibly corresponds to TRBD1 (5 bases). Trimming took 1 base from V and 6 from J, leaving 15 bases between them. Germline V gives CDR1 SEHNR, CDR2 FQNEAQ (reference sequence). CDR3 length: 15 amino acids.

The chain combines TRBV4-2 with TRBJ2-1, with 10 bases that match TRBD2. The germline V gene encodes CDR1 LGHNA and CDR2 YNFKEQ. The CDR3 spans 15 residues. J lost 8 bases, V lost 4 bases, and 8 bases had no gene match. The CDR3 sequence: CASSLSGGALHEQFF. CDR3 DNA sequence: TGTGCCAGCAGCCTCAGCGGGGGGGCCCTTCATGAGCAGTTCTTC.

This rearrangement joins TRBV7-3 to TRBJ2-3; D not resolved. The CDR3 extends over 13 amino acids. Germline assignment: CDR1 SGHTA and CDR2 FQGTGA. Trimming shortened V by 5 bases and J by 1 base, and 7 bases separated the two germline ends. The CDR3 loop reads CASSPQGTDTQYF. The CDR3 nucleotides read TGTGCCAGCAGCCCGCAGGGCACAGATACGCAGTATTTT.

The chain combines TRBV7-9 with TRBJ1-1; TRBD1 agrees at 9 bases. V lost 1 base, J lost 9 bases, and 3 bases stayed unmatched. This CDR3 spans 13 amino acids. Germline V gives CDR1 SEHNR, CDR2 FQNEAQ (reference sequence). The CDR3 bases are TGTGCCAGCAGCTTAGAGGGACAGGGAAAAGCTTTCTTT. Residues: CASSLEGQGKAFF.

This clone showed up just a few times. The V and J genes are TRBV12-2 and TRBJ1-2; the D call in the table, TRBD1, was not verified against the DNA. TRBV12-2 is termed a pseudogene. The CDR3 sequence is 16 residues long. The CDR3 DNA reads TGTGCAAGTCGCTTAGGGGGGACAGGGAGTAACTATGGCTACACCTTC. It translates to CASRLGGTGSNYGYTF.

The chain uses TRBV5-1 and TRBJ1-2; D is possibly TRBD1 (5 bases). V lost 7 bases to trimming and J lost 7 bases, with 11 bases between them. The CDR3 has 11 residues. CDR1 is SGHRS and CDR2 is YFSETQ in the germline V gene. The CDR3 DNA follows: TGCGCCAGCGGCCAGGGTACTGGCTACACCTTC. It codes for CASGQGTGYTF.

V gene TRBV19 combines with J gene TRBJ2-3, with 8 bases matching TRBD1. V was clipped by 9 bases and J by 1 base; unmatched bases: 3. The CDR3 covers 13 residues. Per the germline V gene, CDR1 is LNHDA and CDR2 is SQIVND (reference sequence). CDR3 nucleotide sequence: TGTGCCAGCGGGACAGGAGGCACAGATACGCAGTATTTT. Protein: CASGTGGTDTQYF. The variable domain in full, with the rest retrieved from reference TRBV19 and TRBJ2-3, is DGGITQSPKYLFRKEGQNVTLSCEQNLNHDAMYWYRQDPGQGLRLIYYSQIVNDFQKGDIAEGYSVSREKKESFPLTVTSAQKNPTAFYLCASGTGGTDTQYFGPGTRLTVL.

This chain joins TRBV10-3 and TRBJ1-5, with a possible D match to TRBD1 (5 bases). CDR3 length: 14 residues. Deletions cut 3 bases from V and 6 bases from J, with 12 bases between. Germline-derived CDR1 and CDR2 are ENHRY and SYGVKD. For the CDR3, the DNA is TGTGCCATCAGTGATCCTGGGGGGGGTCAGCCCCAGCATTTT. It encodes CAISDPGGGQPQHF.

The chain is built from TRBV7-9 and TRBJ2-1; 11 nucleotides match TRBD2. Germline values: CDR1 SEHNR, CDR2 FQNEAQ (reference sequence). J lost 3 bases, V lost 4 bases, and 5 bases had no gene match. The CDR3 spans 16 residues. CDR3 nucleotides: TGTGCCAGCAGCTGGGCGGGGACTAGCGGCTACAATGAGCAGTTCTTC. It specifies CASSWAGTSGYNEQFF.

This chain connects TRBV19 to TRBJ2-2; D is possibly TRBD2 (6 bases). Germline loops: CDR1 LNHDA, CDR2 SQIVND (reference sequence). The CDR3 totals 18 residues. Trimming pared 8 bases from V and 0 bases from J, leaving 22 bases between. The CDR3 is CASGGTFENTTNTGELFF. The CDR3 DNA reads as TGTGCCAGTGGGGGGACTTTTGAAAATACCACGAACACCGGGGAGCTGTTTTTT.

This rearrangement joins TRBV6-1 to TRBJ2-5; D gene ambiguous. The DNA matches TRBJ2-7 better at its end, which makes the J call doubtful. The CDR3 has 13 amino acids. Per germline, CDR1 MNHNS and CDR2 SASEGT. CDR3 protein: CASSLASYYEQYF. The CDR3 nucleotides are TGTGCCAGCAGCCTGGCGAGCTACTACGAGCAGTACTTC.

The CDR3 region is CASSRDPWPNEKLFF. In DNA, the CDR3 is TGTGCCAGCAGCCGTGATCCTTGGCCTAATGAAAAACTGTTTTTT. The chain recombines TRBV5-4 with TRBJ1-4; D call uncertain. V was pared by 4 bases and J by 3 bases, with 13 bases between. This CDR3 has 15 amino acids. Germline V gives CDR1 SGHNT, CDR2 YYREEE (reference sequence).

DNA of the CDR3: TGTGCCAGTAGTCCCCCAGGGAATGAGCAGTTCTTC. As protein: CASSPPGNEQFF. The chain combines TRBV19 with TRBJ2-1; a weak D match, TRBD1 (5 bases). Germline values: CDR1 LNHDA, CDR2 SQIVND (reference sequence). Trimming took off 5 bases at V and 7 bases at J, with 9 bases between the two ends. CDR3 length: 12 residues. The variable domain in full, completed from reference TRBV19 and TRBJ2-1, reads DGGITQSPKYLFRKEGQNVTLSCEQNLNHDAMYWYRQDPGQGLRLIYYSQIVNDFQKGDIAEGYSVSREKKESFPLTVTSAQKNPTAFYLCASSPPGNEQFFGPGTRLTVL.

The V and J genes are TRBV5-8 and TRBJ1-1; maybe TRBD1 (6 bases). The CDR3 sequence is 14 residues long. Trimming stripped 2 bases from V and 3 bases from J, with 11 bases between. Germline CDR1 reads SGHTS; CDR2 reads YDEGEE. DNA for the CDR3: TGTGCCAGCAGCTTAAATCAGGGGTACACTGAAGCTTTCTTT. Translating it yields CASSLNQGYTEAFF.

CDR3 nucleotides: TGTGCCAGTAGTTTGGGACTGCCGACCTCCTATAATTCACCCCTCCACTTT. Translated, it gives CASSLGLPTSYNSPLHF. The chain joins TRBV19 to TRBJ1-6; D perhaps matches TRBD1 (5 bases). The germline gives CDR1 LNHDA, CDR2 SQIVND (reference sequence). Trimming removed 5 bases from V and 0 bases from J, with 14 bases in between. The CDR3 is 17 residues long. Filled out from reference TRBV19 and TRBJ1-6, the complete variable domain reads DGGITQSPKYLFRKEGQNVTLSCEQNLNHDAMYWYRQDPGQGLRLIYYSQIVNDFQKGDIAEGYSVSREKKESFPLTVTSAQKNPTAFYLCASSLGLPTSYNSPLHFGNGTRLTVT.